The clone carrying this T cell receptor beta chain was counted once. Per the authors' pipeline: How many nucleated cells were present was estimated from reference gene primer amplification. Generated by immunoSEQ multiplex PCR, the TCRdb table keeps only in-frame clones and is missing some. V, J and clone size were drawn from that table, and D and trimming were deduced from the DNA. The sample consists of approximately 670,000 clones, around 89% of them appearing once. This sample stems from a study of blood T cell repertoires in COVID-19. Study-wide background: Material from acute and convalescent COVID-19 was sourced from the United States, Italy and Spain. Sample material is recorded as cDNA or gDNA derived from T cells, B-cell-depleted T cells, or PBMCs.

Germline trimming cut 4 bases from V and 4 bases from J; bases unmatched to any gene: 5. There are 15 residues in the CDR3. Germline CDR1 and CDR2: SGHRS and YFSETQ. The rearrangement links TRBV5-1 to TRBJ2-1, with 10 bases fitting TRBD1. The specimen sequenced was peripheral blood. The source of this sequence is a woman under 30 with acute or convalescent COVID-19. The CDR3 sequence is CASSTGTGDYNEQFF. The CDR3 region has the DNA TGCGCCAGCAGCACCGGGACAGGGGATTACAATGAGCAGTTCTTC.